This TCR beta chain was found in a study of patients and donors after allogeneic stem cell transplantation. Using its own MiXCR run on the RT-PCR reads, TCRdb lists one record per CDR3 protein. Of some 880,000 distinct CDR3 sequences in the sample, roughly 18% were seen once. Per germline, CDR1 MGHRA and CDR2 YSYEKL. V was pared by 4 bases and J by 4 bases, with 8 bases of the junction left unmatched. This CDR3 contains 16 residues. Input material: blood, either unsorted or a sorted T cell fraction (not recorded which). This sequence originates from a human donor who was either an allogeneic HSCT recipient or a stem cell or donor lymphocyte infusion donor (not recorded which). It is not recorded whose cells these are; they may come from a transplant donor. The J gene is TRBJ1-5, the V gene TRBV4-1; 9 bases agree with TRBD1. CDR3 in amino acids: CASSRGTGIWNQPQHF. In DNA form, the CDR3 reads TGCGCCAGCAGCCGCGGGACAGGGATTTGGAATCAGCCCCAGCATTTT.